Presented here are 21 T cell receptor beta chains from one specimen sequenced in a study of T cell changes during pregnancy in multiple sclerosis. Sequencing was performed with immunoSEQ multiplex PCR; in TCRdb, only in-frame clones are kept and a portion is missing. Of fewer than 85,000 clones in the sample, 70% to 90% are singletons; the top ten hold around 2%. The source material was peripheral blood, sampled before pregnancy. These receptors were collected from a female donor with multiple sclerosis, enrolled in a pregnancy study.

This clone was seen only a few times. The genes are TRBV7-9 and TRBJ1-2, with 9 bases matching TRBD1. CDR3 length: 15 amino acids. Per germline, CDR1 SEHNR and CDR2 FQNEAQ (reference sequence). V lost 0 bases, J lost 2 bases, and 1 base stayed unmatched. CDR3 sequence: CASSLAGQGNYGYTF. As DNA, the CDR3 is TGTGCCAGCAGCTTAGCAGGACAGGGGAACTATGGCTACACCTTC. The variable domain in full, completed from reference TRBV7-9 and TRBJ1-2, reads DTGVSQNPRHKITKRGQNVTFRCDPISEHNRLYWYRQTLGQGPEFLTYFQNEAQLEKSRLLSDRFSAERPKGSFSTLEIQRTEQGDSAMYLCASSLAGQGNYGYTFGSGTRLTVV.

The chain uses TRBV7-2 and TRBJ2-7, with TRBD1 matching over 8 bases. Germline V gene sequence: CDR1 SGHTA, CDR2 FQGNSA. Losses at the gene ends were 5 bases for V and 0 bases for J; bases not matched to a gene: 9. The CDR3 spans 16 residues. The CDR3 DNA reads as TGTGCCAGCAGCCTTAGGACAGGGCTGTTCTCCTACGAGCAGTACTTC. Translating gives CASSLRTGLFSYEQYF.

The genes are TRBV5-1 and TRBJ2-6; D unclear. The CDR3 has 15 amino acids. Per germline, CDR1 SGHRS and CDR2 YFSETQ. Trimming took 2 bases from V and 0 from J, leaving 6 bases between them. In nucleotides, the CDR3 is TGCGCCAGCAGCTTCAGTGACTCTGGGGCCAACGTCCTGACTTTC. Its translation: CASSFSDSGANVLTF.

CDR3 nucleotide sequence: TGTGCCAGCAGTGAAGCAATGGCAGGGCCAAGGAACACCGGGGAGCTGTTTTTT. The encoded protein is CASSEAMAGPRNTGELFF. The chain carries TRBV6-1 and TRBJ2-2; tentatively, D is TRBD1 (5 bases). Trimming shortened V by 0 bases and J by 1 base, and 15 bases separated the two germline ends. Germline V CDR1 and CDR2: MNHNS, SASEGT. CDR3 length equals 18 residues.

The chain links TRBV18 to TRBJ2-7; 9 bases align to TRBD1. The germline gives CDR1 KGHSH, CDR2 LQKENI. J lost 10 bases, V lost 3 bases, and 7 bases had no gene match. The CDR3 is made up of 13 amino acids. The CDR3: CASSPGTGQVQYF. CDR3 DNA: TGTGCCAGCTCACCGGGGACAGGGCAAGTCCAGTACTTC.

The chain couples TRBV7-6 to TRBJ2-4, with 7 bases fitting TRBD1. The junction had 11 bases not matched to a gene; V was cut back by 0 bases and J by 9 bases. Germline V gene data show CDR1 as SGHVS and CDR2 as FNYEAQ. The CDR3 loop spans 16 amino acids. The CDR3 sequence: CASSLARYRGTGIQYF. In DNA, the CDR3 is TGTGCCAGCAGCTTAGCGAGATACAGGGGTACGGGCATTCAGTACTTC.

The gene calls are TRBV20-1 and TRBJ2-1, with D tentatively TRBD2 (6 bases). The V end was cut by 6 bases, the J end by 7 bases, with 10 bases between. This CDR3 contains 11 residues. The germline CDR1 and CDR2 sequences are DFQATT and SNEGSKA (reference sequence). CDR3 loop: CSASRGNEQFF. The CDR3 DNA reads TGCAGTGCCAGCCGGGGGAATGAGCAGTTCTTC.

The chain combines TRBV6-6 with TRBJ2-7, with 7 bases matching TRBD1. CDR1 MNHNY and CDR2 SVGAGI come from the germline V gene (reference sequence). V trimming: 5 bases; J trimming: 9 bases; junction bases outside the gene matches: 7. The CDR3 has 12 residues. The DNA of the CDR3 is TGTGCCAGCAGTCAGGGGGTCAATGGGCAGTACTTC. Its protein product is CASSQGVNGQYF.

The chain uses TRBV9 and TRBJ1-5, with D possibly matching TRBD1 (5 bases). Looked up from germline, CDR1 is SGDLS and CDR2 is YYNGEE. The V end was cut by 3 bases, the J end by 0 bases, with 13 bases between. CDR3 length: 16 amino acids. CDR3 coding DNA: TGTGCCAGCAGCGGGGGCGGTTCTCTTAGCAATCAGCCCCAGCATTTT. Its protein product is CASSGGGSLSNQPQHF.

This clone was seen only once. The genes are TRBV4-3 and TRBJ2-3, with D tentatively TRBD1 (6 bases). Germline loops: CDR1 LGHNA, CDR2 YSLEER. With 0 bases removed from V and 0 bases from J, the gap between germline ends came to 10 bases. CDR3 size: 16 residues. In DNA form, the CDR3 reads TGCGCCAGCAGCCAAGAACTGCAGGGGAGCACAGATACGCAGTATTTT. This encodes CASSQELQGSTDTQYF.

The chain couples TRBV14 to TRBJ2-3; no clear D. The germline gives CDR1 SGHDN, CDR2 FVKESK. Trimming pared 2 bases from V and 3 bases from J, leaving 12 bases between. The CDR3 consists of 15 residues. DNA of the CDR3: TGTGCCAGCAGCCAATTGCCCTACGATACAGATACGCAGTATTTT. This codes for CASSQLPYDTDTQYF.

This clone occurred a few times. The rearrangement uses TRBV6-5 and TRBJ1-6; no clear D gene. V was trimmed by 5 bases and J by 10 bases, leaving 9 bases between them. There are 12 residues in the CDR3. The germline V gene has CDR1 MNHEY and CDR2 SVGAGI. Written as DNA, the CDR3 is TGTGCCAGCAGTCGTTGGCGGTCACCCCTCCACTTT. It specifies CASSRWRSPLHF.

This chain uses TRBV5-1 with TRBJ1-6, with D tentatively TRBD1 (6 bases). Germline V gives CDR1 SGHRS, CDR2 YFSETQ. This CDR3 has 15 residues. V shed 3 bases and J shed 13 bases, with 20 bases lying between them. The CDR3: CASSSRGGTGVPLHF. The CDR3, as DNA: TGCGCCAGCAGCTCCCGAGGGGGTACCGGGGTCCCCCTCCACTTT.

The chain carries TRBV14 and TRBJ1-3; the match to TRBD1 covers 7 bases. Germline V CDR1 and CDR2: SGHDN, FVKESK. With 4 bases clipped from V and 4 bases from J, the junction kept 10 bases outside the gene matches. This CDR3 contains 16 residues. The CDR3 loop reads CASSRGTVVAGNTIYF. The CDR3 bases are TGTGCCAGCAGCCGAGGGACAGTAGTGGCCGGAAACACCATATATTTT.

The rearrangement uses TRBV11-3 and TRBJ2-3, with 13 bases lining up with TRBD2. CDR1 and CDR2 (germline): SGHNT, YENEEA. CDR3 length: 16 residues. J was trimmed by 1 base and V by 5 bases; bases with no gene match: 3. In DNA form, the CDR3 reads TGTGCCAGCAGCCTCGGGACTAGCGGGGGCACAGATACGCAGTATTTT. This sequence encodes CASSLGTSGGTDTQYF.

CDR3 coding DNA: TGTGCCAGCAGTGACGCGGGGGGCTCCTACAATGAGCAGTTCTTC. Translating it yields CASSDAGGSYNEQFF. The rearrangement joins TRBV6-4 to TRBJ2-1; TRBD2 matches at 8 bases. Germline V gene data show CDR1 as MRHNA and CDR2 as SNTAGT. The J segment lost 0 bases and the V segment lost 2 bases, leaving 0 bases of the junction unmatched. The CDR3 spans 15 residues.

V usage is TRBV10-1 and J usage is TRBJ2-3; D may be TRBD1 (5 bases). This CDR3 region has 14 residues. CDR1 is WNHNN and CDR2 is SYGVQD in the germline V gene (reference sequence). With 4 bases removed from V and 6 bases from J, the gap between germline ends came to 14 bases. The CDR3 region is CASSVRGRSDTQYF. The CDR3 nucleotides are TGCGCCAGCAGTGTTAGGGGCCGGTCGGATACGCAGTATTTT.

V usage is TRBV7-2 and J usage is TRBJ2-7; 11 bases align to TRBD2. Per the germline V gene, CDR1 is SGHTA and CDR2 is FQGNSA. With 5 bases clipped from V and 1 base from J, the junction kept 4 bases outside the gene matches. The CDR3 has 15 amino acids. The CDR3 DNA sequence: TGTGCCAGCAGCACTACTAGCGGGGGTTCCTACGAGCAGTACTTC. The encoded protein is CASSTTSGGSYEQYF.

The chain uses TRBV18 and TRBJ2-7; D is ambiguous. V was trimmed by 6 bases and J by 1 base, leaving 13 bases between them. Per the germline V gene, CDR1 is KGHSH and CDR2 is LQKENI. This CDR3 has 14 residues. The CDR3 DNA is TGTGCCAGCTCCACCCGGCAGGCGTCCTACGAGCAGTACTTC. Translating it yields CASSTRQASYEQYF.

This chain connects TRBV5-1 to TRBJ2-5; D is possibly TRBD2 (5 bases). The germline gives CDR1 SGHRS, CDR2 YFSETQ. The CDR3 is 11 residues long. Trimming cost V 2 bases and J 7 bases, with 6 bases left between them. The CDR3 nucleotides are TGCGCCAGCAGCTTAGAGGGGACCCAGTACTTC. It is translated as CASSLEGTQYF.

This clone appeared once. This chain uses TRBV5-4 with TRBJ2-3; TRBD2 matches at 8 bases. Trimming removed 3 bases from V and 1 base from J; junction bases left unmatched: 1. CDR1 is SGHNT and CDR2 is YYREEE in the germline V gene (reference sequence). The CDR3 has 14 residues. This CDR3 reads CASSSTSGTDTQYF. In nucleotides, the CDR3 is TGTGCCAGCAGCTCGACTAGCGGCACAGATACGCAGTATTTT.